This T cell receptor (beta chain) appears in the sequencing data of a study of vaccination and CD4 T cells after COVID-19. About the research overall: Two mRNA vaccine doses were given, either BNT162b2 or mRNA-1273.

Comments on this clonotype: The antigen remains unidentified.

The germline V and J ends were trimmed by 0 bases and 1 base, with 13 bases remaining between them. The V gene's germline CDR1 is MNHEY and CDR2 SVGAGI. The CDR3 consists of 17 residues. Broader study findings: Only after vaccination were a median approximately 86% of convalescents' reactive clones seen. Within the convalescent patients, spike mono-reactivity was found in 304 of 307 vaccine-specific clones.

Cultured CD4+ T cell DNA was sequenced using the Oncomine TCR Beta short-read assay. TCRdb re-called the PCR reads with MiXCR, one entry per CDR3 protein. The sample includes about 4,400 distinct CDR3 sequences, about 21% of them seen just once. Noted treatment: 10-day PBMC culture with coronavirus spike peptide pools or control peptides (ViraFEST assay). Half the growth medium was swapped for new IL-2 medium on days 3 and 7. The receptor's source is a human donor who had recovered from COVID-19. This chain uses TRBV6-5 with TRBJ1-5; D unresolved. The sequencing sample was made of CD4+ T cells from blood, cultured in vitro. The CDR3 loop reads CASSYSQDFGSNQPQHF. The CDR3 coding sequence is TGTGCCAGCAGTTACTCTCAGGATTTTGGGAGCAATCAGCCCCAGCATTTT.